The present TCR beta chain was sequenced within a study of blood T cells in healthy people across ages. A remark on this clonotype: What it binds is not known.

Looked up from germline, CDR1 is LNHNV and CDR2 is YYDKDF (reference sequence). The CDR3 is 12 residues long. V dropped 1 base and J dropped 12 bases, with 10 bases sitting between them. With a J-beta primer mix and a sample-barcoded 5' primer, a second PCR ran about 7 to 12 cycles. MiXCR, applied by TCRdb to the 5' RACE reads, yields one record per CDR3 protein. The table has about 680,000 distinct CDR3 sequences, 49% seen once. Study-level findings and limits: A greater number of naive CD4+ cells and higher diversity distinguished long-lived donors from aged donors. Roughly linear declines in TCR beta diversity per million T cells occurred with age. Changes in expanded clonotypes were possibly confounded, as the CMV status of donors was unknown.

Per sample, a minimum of 6.5 million PBMCs were isolated. The receptor was derived from a woman in her sixties or seventies in good health. Sequencing input: blood. The chain combines TRBV15 with TRBJ2-1; no firm D call. This chain's CDR3 is CATSRASGPQFF. CDR3 bases: TGTGCCACCAGCAGAGCTTCTGGTCCGCAGTTCTTC.